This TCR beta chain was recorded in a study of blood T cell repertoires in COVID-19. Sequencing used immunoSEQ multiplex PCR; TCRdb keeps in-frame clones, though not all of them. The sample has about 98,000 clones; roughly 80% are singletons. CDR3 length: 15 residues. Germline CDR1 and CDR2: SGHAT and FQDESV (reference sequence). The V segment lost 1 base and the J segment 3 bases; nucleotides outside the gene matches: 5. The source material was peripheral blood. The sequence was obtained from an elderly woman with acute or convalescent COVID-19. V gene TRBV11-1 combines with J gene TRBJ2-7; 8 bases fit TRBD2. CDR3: CASSLEAGENYEQYF. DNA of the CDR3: TGTGCCAGCAGCTTAGAAGCGGGGGAAAACTACGAGCAGTACTTC.